Listed below are T cell receptor beta chains from one sample, sequenced in a study of T-cell reconstitution after alpha-beta-depleted transplantation in children. TCRdb reprocessed the PCR reads with MiXCR, giving one entry per CDR3 protein. This sample has about a million distinct CDR3 sequences; about 29% occur once, and the top ten carry around 30%. Source: PBMCs, mostly from graft donor cells, taken 360 days after TCRalphabeta/CD19-depleted stem cell transplant. The receptors derive from a boy younger than two who had a stem cell transplant for SCID, so the T cells may come from the graft donor. The CDR3 runs from the conserved cysteine through the conserved F or W. Each record gives: V gene, J gene, D gene, clone size, CDR3 DNA, CDR3 protein. The D gene is left open where the match is weak. Size is stated for part of the rows, as once, few or many counts, or as a class when the clone is expanded.

>TRBV6-2/TRBV6-3|TRBJ2-7|.|.
TGTGCCAGCAGTTACTCGGGCTTGGGGTACGAGCAGTACTTC
CASSYSGLGYEQYF
>TRBV7-9|TRBJ2-7|.|few
TGTGCCAGCACCGGGATGAATTTAGACCCCTACGAGCAGTACTTC
CASTGMNLDPYEQYF
>TRBV6-1|TRBJ2-6|TRBD1|.
TGTGCCAGCAGCGCCACCGGGACAGCTACCAACGTCCTGACTTTC
CASSATGTATNVLTF
>TRBV5-1|TRBJ1-1|.|few
TGCGCCAGCCTCGGAGAGGGAGTGAACACTGAAGCTTTCTTT
CASLGEGVNTEAFF
>TRBV7-2|TRBJ2-3|.|few
TGTGCCAGCAGCTACCGTACCCCAGATACGCAGTATTTT
CASSYRTPDTQYF
>TRBV7-9|TRBJ2-3|TRBD2|.
TGTGCCAGCAGCATCGGGACTAGCGGCACAGATACGCAGTATTTT
CASSIGTSGTDTQYF
>TRBV4-2|TRBJ2-5|.|.
TGTGCCAGCAGCCAAGCAGGGGGGGCCCAGTACTTC
CASSQAGGAQYF
>TRBV5-1|TRBJ2-7|.|.
TGCGCCAGCAGCACCGGAAGTAACAGGCCCGGCTACGAGCAGTACTTC
CASSTGSNRPGYEQYF
>TRBV9|TRBJ1-1|.|few
TGTGCCAGCAGCGTAGGGGGAACTAACACTGAAGCTTTCTTT
CASSVGGTNTEAFF
>TRBV20-1|TRBJ2-1|.|few
TGCAGTGCTAGAGATCCGTTGGGGCCCGGATCCTACAATGAGCAGTTCTTC
CSARDPLGPGSYNEQFF
>TRBV7-8|TRBJ2-4|.|.
TGTGCCAGCAGCTTCGGCGCTAGCTTGGACGTTCAGTACTTC
CASSFGASLDVQYF
>TRBV20-1|TRBJ1-2|TRBD1|.
TGCAGTGCGGCGACAGGGAACTATGGCTACACCTTC
CSAATGNYGYTF
>TRBV5-1|TRBJ1-3|.|few
TGCGCCAGCAGCTCGTTCGGGGACGGTGGAAACACCATATATTTT
CASSSFGDGGNTIYF
>TRBV5-1|TRBJ1-1|TRBD1|few
TGCGCCAGCAGCCCTGTCGGGGCAGGGGGCACTGAAGCTTTCTTT
CASSPVGAGGTEAFF
>TRBV5-1|TRBJ2-3|.|few
TGCGCCAGCAGCTTGGTAAGCCCGACAGGACATACGCAGTATTTT
CASSLVSPTGHTQYF
>TRBV12-3/TRBV12-4|TRBJ2-1|.|.
TGTGCCAGCAGAACAGGGTCCTACTACAATGAGCAGTTCTTC
CASRTGSYYNEQFF
>TRBV12-3/TRBV12-4|TRBJ1-3|TRBD1|.
TGTGCCAGCACCCGCAGGGGGCCTGGAAACACCATATATTTT
CASTRRGPGNTIYF
>TRBV6-5|TRBJ2-5|.|.
TGTGCCAGCAGTTCCCAAGCAGAGGGACAGTACTTC
CASSSQAEGQYF
>TRBV15|TRBJ2-4|.|.
TGTGCCACCAGCAGAGATCGGGCGACAGACATAACCAAAAACATTCAGTACTTC
CATSRDRATDITKNIQYF
>TRBV30|TRBJ1-1|TRBD1|.
TGTGCCTGGACCCGACAGGGGAAGACTGAAGCTTTCTTT
CAWTRQGKTEAFF
>TRBV4-3|TRBJ2-1|.|.
TGCGCCAGCAGCCAAGAACGGGACACGCCTAGGTCCCCCTACAATGAGCAGTTCTTC
CASSQERDTPRSPYNEQFF
>TRBV6-1|TRBJ2-7|.|.
TGTGCCAGCAGTGAAGGCGCAGGGGAGCAGTACTTC
CASSEGAGEQYF
>TRBV2|TRBJ1-1|TRBD1|few
TGTGCCAGCAGTACCGAACAGGGGATGAACACTGAAGCTTTCTTT
CASSTEQGMNTEAFF
>TRBV7-9|TRBJ2-5|.|.
TGTGCCAGCAGCTTACTAATCGTGGGGAGAGAGACCCAGTACTTC
CASSLLIVGRETQYF
>TRBV6-1|TRBJ1-5|TRBD1|few
TGTGCCAGCAGCCCTGCCGGGACAGCAAATCAGCCCCAGCATTTT
CASSPAGTANQPQHF
>TRBV4-1|TRBJ2-7|.|few
TGCGCCAGCAGCCAAGAGACCCTGGGGTCGCGGGAGCAGTACTTC
CASSQETLGSREQYF
>TRBV9|TRBJ2-1|.|few
TGTGCCAGCAGCTCTATGGGTCACAATGAGCAGTTCTTC
CASSSMGHNEQFF
>TRBV7-2|TRBJ2-3|.|.
TGTGCCAGCAGCTTAGGGGGGGCGGTGGATACGCAGTATTTT
CASSLGGAVDTQYF
>TRBV6-1|TRBJ2-2|.|once
TGTGCCAGCAGGGGAGCGTACGCGAACACCGGGGAGCTGTTTTTT
CASRGAYANTGELFF